One and the same sample provided the 11 T cell receptor beta chains below, sequenced in a study of T cell responses to AZD1222 COVID-19 vaccine. The protocol was immunoSEQ multiplex PCR, while the TCRdb copy is restricted to in-frame clones and leaves out a portion. The sample lists roughly 170,000 clones, around 94% occurring once. This material consisted of peripheral blood, taken on day 0 of AZD1222 vaccination. All receptors come from an adult in good health.

The V gene is TRBV5-1, the J gene TRBJ1-1, with D maybe TRBD1 (5 bases). V lost 0 bases and J lost 2, with 11 bases in between. Germline V gives CDR1 SGHRS, CDR2 YFSETQ. This CDR3 region has 15 residues. CDR3 sequence reads: CASSLVRGSNTEAFF. CDR3 bases: TGCGCCAGCAGCTTGGTAAGGGGCTCAAACACTGAAGCTTTCTTT.

V gene TRBV9 combines with J gene TRBJ2-1, with 9 bases matching TRBD2. The germline V gene encodes CDR1 SGDLS and CDR2 YYNGEE. The CDR3 has 16 residues. J was trimmed by 6 bases and V by 3 bases; bases with no gene match: 10. For the CDR3, the DNA is TGTGCCAGCAGCGCCCCCGTGGGCGGGGGGGCCAATGAGCAGTTCTTC. Its protein product is CASSAPVGGGANEQFF.

The rearrangement links TRBV10-3 to TRBJ1-6; D possibly corresponds to TRBD1 (6 bases). Germline lookup yields CDR1 ENHRY and CDR2 SYGVKD. There are 17 residues in the CDR3. V was clipped by 4 bases and J by 6 bases, with 19 bases between them. The CDR3 bases are TGTGCCATCAGTGCAAACAGGGCAGAATCTTTTAATTCACCCCTCCACTTT. As protein: CAISANRAESFNSPLHF.

V usage is TRBV9 and J usage is TRBJ2-7; D unclear. Trimming removed 2 bases from V and 5 bases from J, with 14 bases in between. CDR3 length: 14 amino acids. The germline V gene encodes CDR1 SGDLS and CDR2 YYNGEE. The CDR3, as DNA: TGTGCCAGCAGCGTTGGCTCAGGTTCCCACGAGCAGTACTTC. This translates into CASSVGSGSHEQYF.

This chain joins TRBV7-3 and TRBJ2-2; 10 bases agree with TRBD2. The CDR3 is made up of 16 amino acids. V lost 5 bases and J lost 2; bases outside the gene matches: 5. Germline V gene data show CDR1 as SGHTA and CDR2 as FQGTGA. Here the CDR3 DNA reads TGTGCCAGCAGCGATCCTAGCGGGGGCAACACCGGGGAGCTGTTTTTT. This encodes CASSDPSGGNTGELFF.

This clone was seen a single time. The gene calls are TRBV27 and TRBJ1-2; 7 bases agree with TRBD1. The CDR3 is 14 residues long. Unmatched junction bases numbered 6, after V lost 5 bases and J lost 3 bases. Looked up from germline, CDR1 is MNHEY and CDR2 is SMNVEV (reference sequence). In nucleotides, the CDR3 is TGTGCCAGCAGTCTATGGACAGGCCACTATGGCTACACCTTC. Its protein product is CASSLWTGHYGYTF.

V and J are TRBV5-4 and TRBJ1-1, with TRBD1 identical over 9 bases. The germline gives CDR1 SGHNT, CDR2 YYREEE (reference sequence). V lost 0 bases, J lost 4 bases, and 13 bases stayed unmatched. The CDR3 has 18 residues. CDR3 coding DNA: TGTGCCAGCAGCTTGGTCACCGACAGGGGGTTTCAGGGCACTGAAGCTTTCTTT. It yields the protein CASSLVTDRGFQGTEAFF.

The chain is built from TRBV10-3 and TRBJ1-2; 9 nucleotides agree with TRBD1. Germline V gene lookup returns CDR1 ENHRY and CDR2 SYGVKD. Trimming at V came to 2 bases and at J to 4 bases, leaving 2 bases not matched to a gene. This CDR3 spans 14 amino acids. The CDR3, as DNA: TGTGCCATCAGTGAGGAGACAGGGGGCTATGGCTACACCTTC. Amino acid sequence: CAISEETGGYGYTF.

The J gene is TRBJ2-7, the V gene TRBV7-6; D unresolved. The CDR3 runs 12 residues. V was pared by 5 bases and J by 7 bases, with 12 bases between. From germline, CDR1 is SGHVS and CDR2 FNYEAQ. The CDR3 reads CASSQVGLEQYF. The DNA for the CDR3 is TGTGCCAGCAGCCAAGTGGGGTTGGAGCAGTACTTC.

This clone was counted once. This chain links TRBV3-1 (or the pseudogene TRBV3-2) with TRBJ1-6; possibly TRBD1 for D (6 bases). There are 16 residues in the CDR3. Germline V lookup: CDR1 LGHDT, CDR2 YNNKEL (reference sequence). V lost 6 bases and J 8 bases, leaving 20 bases between the germline ends. This CDR3 reads CASRHHSGGGHSPLHF. In DNA, the CDR3 is TGTGCCAGCAGGCACCACTCCGGGGGCGGTCATTCACCCCTCCACTTT.

J is TRBJ2-1 and V is TRBV11-3, with TRBD2 as a possible D gene (6 bases). Germline-derived CDR1 and CDR2 are SGHNT and YENEEA. The CDR3 is made up of 13 amino acids. The germline V and J ends were trimmed by 4 bases and 2 bases, with 6 bases remaining between them. CDR3 amino acids: CASSWGAYNEQFF. The DNA for the CDR3 is TGTGCCAGCAGCTGGGGGGCCTACAATGAGCAGTTCTTC.